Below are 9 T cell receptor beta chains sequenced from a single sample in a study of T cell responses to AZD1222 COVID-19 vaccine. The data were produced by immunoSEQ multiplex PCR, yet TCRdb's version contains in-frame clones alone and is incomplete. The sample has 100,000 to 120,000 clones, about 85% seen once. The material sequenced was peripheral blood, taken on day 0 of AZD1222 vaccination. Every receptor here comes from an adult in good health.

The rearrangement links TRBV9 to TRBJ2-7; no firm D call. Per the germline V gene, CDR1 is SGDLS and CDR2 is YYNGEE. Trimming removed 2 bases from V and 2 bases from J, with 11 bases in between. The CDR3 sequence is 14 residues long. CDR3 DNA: TGTGCCAGCAGCGTCTCAGGTACCCCCTACGAGCAGTACTTC. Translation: CASSVSGTPYEQYF.

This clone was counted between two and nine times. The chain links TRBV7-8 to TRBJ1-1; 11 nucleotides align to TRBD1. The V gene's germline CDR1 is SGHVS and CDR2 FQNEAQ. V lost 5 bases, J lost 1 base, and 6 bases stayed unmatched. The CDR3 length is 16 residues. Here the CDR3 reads CASSRRDRGSNTEAFF. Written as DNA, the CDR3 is TGTGCCAGCAGCCGCCGGGACAGGGGGTCGAACACTGAAGCTTTCTTT.

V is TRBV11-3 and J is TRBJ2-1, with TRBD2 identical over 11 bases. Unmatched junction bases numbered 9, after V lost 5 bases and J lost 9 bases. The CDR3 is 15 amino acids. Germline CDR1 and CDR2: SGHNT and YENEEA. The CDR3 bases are TGTGCCAGCAGCCACATTAGCGGGGGGGCGGGTGAGCAGTTCTTC. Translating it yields CASSHISGGAGEQFF.

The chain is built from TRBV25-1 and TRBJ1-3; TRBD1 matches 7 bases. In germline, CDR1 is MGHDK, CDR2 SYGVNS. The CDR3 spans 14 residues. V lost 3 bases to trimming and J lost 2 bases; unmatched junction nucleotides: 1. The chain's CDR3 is CASSDRGAGNTIYF. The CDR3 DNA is TGTGCCAGCAGTGACAGGGGGGCTGGAAACACCATATATTTT. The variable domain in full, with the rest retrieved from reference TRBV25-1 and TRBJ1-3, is EADIYQTPRYLVIGTGKKITLECSQTMGHDKMYWYQQDPGMELHLIHYSYGVNSTEKGDLSSESTVSRIRTEHFPLTLESARPSHTSQYLCASSDRGAGNTIYFGEGSWLTVV.

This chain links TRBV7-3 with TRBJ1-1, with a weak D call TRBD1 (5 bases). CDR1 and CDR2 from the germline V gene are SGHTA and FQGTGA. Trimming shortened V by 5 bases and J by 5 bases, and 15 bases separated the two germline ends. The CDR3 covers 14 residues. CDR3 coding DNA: TGTGCCAGCAGCCGCAGTGGGGCCGGGACTGAAGCTTTCTTT. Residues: CASSRSGAGTEAFF.

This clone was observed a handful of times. As DNA, the CDR3 is TGTGCCAGCAGCTTGACCGGACAGTCCCTTGAAGCTTTCTTT. Its translation: CASSLTGQSLEAFF. The chain uses TRBV7-2 and TRBJ1-1; D perhaps matches TRBD1 (6 bases). Per germline, CDR1 SGHTA and CDR2 FQGNSA. The CDR3 length is 14 residues. Trimming left V 3 bases short and J 7 bases short, with 15 bases between.

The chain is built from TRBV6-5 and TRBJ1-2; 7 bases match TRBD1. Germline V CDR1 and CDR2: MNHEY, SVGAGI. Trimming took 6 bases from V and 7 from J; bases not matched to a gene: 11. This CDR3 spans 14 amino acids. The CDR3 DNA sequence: TGTGCCAGCAGCCGACAGGGAGGGGGCGGTGGCTACACCTTC. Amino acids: CASSRQGGGGGYTF.

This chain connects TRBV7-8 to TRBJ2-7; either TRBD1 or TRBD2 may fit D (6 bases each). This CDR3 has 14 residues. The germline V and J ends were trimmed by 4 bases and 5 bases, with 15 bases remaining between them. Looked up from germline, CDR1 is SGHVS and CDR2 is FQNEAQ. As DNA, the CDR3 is TGTGCCAGCAGCTCTCCGGGGGCGCATGACGAGCAGTACTTC. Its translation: CASSSPGAHDEQYF.

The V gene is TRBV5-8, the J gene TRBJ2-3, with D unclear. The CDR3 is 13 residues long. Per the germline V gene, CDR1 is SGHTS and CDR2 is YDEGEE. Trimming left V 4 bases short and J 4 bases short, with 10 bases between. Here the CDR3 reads CASSILWPDTQYF. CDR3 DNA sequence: TGTGCCAGCAGCATCCTATGGCCAGATACGCAGTATTTT.